This is a list of T cell receptor beta chains from one sample in a study of T-cell memory formation after mild COVID-19. TCRdb processed the 5' RACE reads anew with MiXCR; each CDR3 protein has one entry. The sample consists of 500,000 to 650,000 distinct CDR3 sequences, roughly 20% of them appearing once. The material sequenced was PBMCs or a T cell subset sorted from them (not recorded which). The source of these receptors is an adult woman who had mild COVID-19 (a few samples of this study predate the infection). Cell type and time point are not known. Both conserved end residues are trimmed from each CDR3.

V gene,CDR3 protein
TRBV7-9,ASRRDSYNEQF
TRBV4-1,ASSQVAANYGYT
TRBV4-2,ASSQDTGLAGEVPSTDTQY
TRBV20-1,SAPGRVDTQY
TRBV6-6,ASHRDSNTDTQY
TRBV4-2,ASSQEPQGGTTRGGNAF
TRBV24-1,ATSDPGTANEQF
TRBV7-8,ASSLFWRFNTGELF
TRBV7-2,ASSRRYNTEAF
TRBV5-1,ASSLSRVSSYEQY
TRBV11-2,ASSWGLGEQF
TRBV7-9,ATQPSGGSYEQY
TRBV7-9,ASSLPGTGSNYGYT
TRBV12-3/TRBV12-4,ASRPLGGSDTGELF
TRBV11-1,ASSLRFRQGNEQF
TRBV15,ATSRDMGNYGYT
TRBV5-6,ASRKGHLYEQY
TRBV5-1,ASSPGGGGHTDTQY
TRBV5-8,ASSLGFSQPQH
TRBV4-2,ASSQESLAHEQF
TRBV12-3/TRBV12-4,ASSPPGTGGNHEQY
TRBV5-1,ASSLSTATGLSYEQY
TRBV19,ASSITSTGRQPQH
TRBV7-2,AIRSGSYNSPLH
TRBV5-5,ASSPRSLAGEATEAF
TRBV30,AWSVVSYEQY
TRBV2,ASSEVGKANYGYT
TRBV4-1,ASSQESPGELF
TRBV4-3,ASSPRDWDRGEKLF
TRBV11-2,ASSWWGGPEETQY
TRBV2,AIMDRVNSPLH
TRBV5-6,ASSSDWGVPF